What follows are 22 T cell receptor beta chains derived from one specimen sequenced in a study of CD8 T cells in Susac syndrome. RNA totalling roughly 0.45 to 1 ug underwent reverse transcription with random hexamers. In TCRdb, the immunoSEQ multiplex PCR reads were re-called with MiXCR into one record per CDR3 protein. The top ten hold around 0.16% of the sample, which has hundreds of thousands of distinct CDR3 sequences, 94% seen once. Material: CD4+ T cells from PBMCs. The receptors come from a human donor with Susac syndrome.

This clonotype was seen a single time. The rearrangement joins TRBV20-1 to TRBJ2-3; D not certain. Trimming took off 2 bases at V and 0 bases at J, with 12 bases between the two ends. This CDR3 has 15 amino acids. Per germline, CDR1 DFQATT and CDR2 SNEGSKA (reference sequence). The CDR3 DNA reads TGCAGTGCTAGATCGGGCGGATCAAGCACAGATACGCAGTATTTT. Translating it yields CSARSGGSSTDTQYF.

CDR3 sequence (DNA): TGTGCCAGCAGTTTGGACGGGACAGCCCATTACAATGAGCAGTTCTTC. As protein: CASSLDGTAHYNEQFF. The chain links TRBV12-3 or TRBV12-4 to TRBJ2-1; the match to TRBD1 covers 7 bases. The CDR3 is made up of 16 amino acids. The ends lost 3 bases at V and 4 bases at J; junction bases unmatched: 9.

The chain is built from TRBV2 and TRBJ2-7, with D possibly matching TRBD2 (5 bases). Trimming took off 5 bases at V and 0 bases at J, with 14 bases between the two ends. This CDR3 is built from 15 residues. Germline CDR1 and CDR2: SNHLY and FYNNEI. DNA for the CDR3: TGTGCCAGCAGTTCCTTGGGGAGCGGCTCCTACGAGCAGTACTTC. Protein product: CASSSLGSGSYEQYF.

This clonotype was observed a handful of times. The chain carries TRBV4-2 and TRBJ2-1, with 10 positions matching TRBD2. The CDR3 has 15 amino acids. The germline CDR1 and CDR2 sequences are LGHNA and YNFKEQ. The V and J ends lost 4 bases and 10 bases, in that order; junction bases with no gene match: 10. CDR3 DNA sequence: TGTGCCAGCAGCCCCCCGAGCGGGGGGGCCCAGGAGCAGTTCTTC. It translates to CASSPPSGGAQEQFF.

V is TRBV28 and J is TRBJ1-2; TRBD1 aligns across 7 bases. V was clipped by 6 bases and J by 4 bases; unmatched bases: 5. Germline CDR1 is MDHEN and CDR2 is SYDVKM. The CDR3 consists of 13 residues. The CDR3 reads CASSQDRVYGYTF. CDR3 sequence (DNA): TGTGCCAGCAGCCAAGACAGGGTCTATGGCTACACCTTC.

V gene TRBV2 combines with J gene TRBJ2-3; 10 nucleotides align to TRBD2. Trimming at V came to 5 bases and at J to 1 base, leaving 15 bases not matched to a gene. Germline-derived CDR1 and CDR2 are SNHLY and FYNNEI. The CDR3 contains 19 residues. The DNA for the CDR3 is TGTGCCAGCAGTCCCCTGGTTGGTAGCGGGGGGCCCCGCACAGATACGCAGTATTTT. Translated, it gives CASSPLVGSGGPRTDTQYF.

This chain connects TRBV12-3 or TRBV12-4 to TRBJ1-1; TRBD1 matches 7 bases. Trimming cost V 3 bases and J 5 bases; bases outside gene matches: 12. The length of the CDR3 is 16 residues. The CDR3 DNA sequence: TGTGCCAGCAGTTTGGGGCAGGGGGTAGGTGGAACTGAAGCTTTCTTT. Protein: CASSLGQGVGGTEAFF.

This clonotype was seen just once. V usage is TRBV25-1 and J usage is TRBJ2-7; no definite D call. V lost 0 bases and J 0 bases, leaving 6 bases between the germline ends. The CDR3 is made up of 14 amino acids. Germline-derived CDR1 and CDR2 are MGHDK and SYGVNS. DNA for the CDR3: TGTGCCAGCAGTGAATACGGAGTCTCCTACGAGCAGTACTTC. It translates to CASSEYGVSYEQYF.

V gene TRBV7-9 combines with J gene TRBJ1-2; maybe TRBD1 (6 bases). The CDR3 spans 15 residues. V was trimmed by 5 bases and J by 4 bases, leaving 17 bases between them. Germline assignment: CDR1 SEHNR and CDR2 FQNEAQ (reference sequence). CDR3 DNA sequence: TGTGCCAGCAGCCTCAAGGGGGACAACCTCTATGGCTACACCTTC. Its protein is CASSLKGDNLYGYTF.

This rearrangement joins TRBV6-5 to TRBJ2-6; perhaps TRBD1 as D (5 bases). Germline CDR1 is MNHEY and CDR2 is SVGAGI. The CDR3 is 13 residues long. DNA for the CDR3: TGTGGTACAAGGGGTAATGGGGCCAACGTCCTGACTTTC. Its translation is CGTRGNGANVLTF.

This chain joins TRBV5-1 and TRBJ1-1, with TRBD1 as a possible D gene (5 bases). V was clipped by 0 bases and J by 11 bases, with 11 bases between them. The CDR3 spans 12 residues. Germline assignment: CDR1 SGHRS and CDR2 YFSETQ. CDR3 sequence (DNA): TGCGCCAGCAGCTTGGTTCAGGGCCCGGCTTTCTTT. Residues: CASSLVQGPAFF.

The chain has TRBV7-9 and TRBJ2-7; possible D gene TRBD1, 6 bases. In germline, CDR1 is SEHNR, CDR2 FQNEAQ (reference sequence). The CDR3 has 14 amino acids. Trimming took 6 bases from V and 3 from J, leaving 15 bases between them. The CDR3: CASSPLGANYEQYF. DNA of the CDR3: TGTGCCAGCAGTCCTCTGGGGGCGAACTACGAGCAGTACTTC.

The genes are TRBV12-3 or TRBV12-4 and TRBJ2-3, with D perhaps TRBD1 (6 bases). CDR3 size: 14 residues. The V and J ends lost 10 bases and 5 bases respectively, with 19 bases between them. CDR3 in amino acids: CATSSGVRGDTQYF. The CDR3 nucleotides read TGTGCCACCTCGTCAGGGGTACGGGGAGATACGCAGTATTTT.

The chain is built from TRBV25-1 and TRBJ1-6; 8 bases match TRBD1. The ends lost 6 bases at V and 10 bases at J; junction bases unmatched: 8. Germline V gene lookup returns CDR1 MGHDK and CDR2 SYGVNS. The CDR3 sequence is 14 residues long. CDR3 in DNA: TGTGCCAGCAGCAAAGGACAGGGTCAATCACCCCTCCACTTT. Translating it yields CASSKGQGQSPLHF.

This clonotype was seen only once. V usage is TRBV5-4 and J usage is TRBJ2-5; no clear D gene. There are 13 residues in the CDR3. CDR1 SGHNT and CDR2 YYREEE come from the germline V gene (reference sequence). V lost 4 bases, J lost 4 bases, and 11 bases lay in between. CDR3 sequence reads: CASSLSPAETQYF. CDR3 in DNA: TGTGCCAGCAGCCTGAGTCCGGCAGAGACCCAGTACTTC.

The chain employs TRBV18 and TRBJ2-1, with unresolved D. Germline-derived CDR1 and CDR2 are KGHSH and LQKENI. The V end was cut by 3 bases, the J end by 10 bases, with 10 bases between. The CDR3 is 12 amino acids. The CDR3 DNA sequence: TGTGCCAGCTCACCCCAGCCCCGAGAGCAGTTCTTC. Encoded protein: CASSPQPREQFF.

Written as DNA, the CDR3 is TGTGCCAGCAGCGTCACTAGCGAAACCGGGGAGCTGTTTTTT. It translates to CASSVTSETGELFF. This chain uses TRBV9 with TRBJ2-2, with 7 positions matching TRBD2. CDR1 is SGDLS and CDR2 is YYNGEE in the germline V gene. The ends lost 2 bases at V and 5 bases at J; junction bases unmatched: 3. The CDR3 covers 14 residues.

This sequence joins TRBV4-3 and TRBJ1-5; D might be TRBD1 (5 bases). This CDR3 contains 14 residues. Germline CDR1 reads LGHNA; CDR2 reads YSLEER. V was trimmed by 0 bases and J by 7 bases, leaving 10 bases between them. The CDR3 coding sequence is TGCGCCAGCAGCCAAGATGACGGGGGGCAGCCCCAGCATTTT. It specifies CASSQDDGGQPQHF.

This clonotype was seen a few times. The V and J genes are TRBV6-6 and TRBJ1-2, with TRBD1 matching over 9 bases. CDR3 length: 13 amino acids. Germline V CDR1 and CDR2: MNHNY, SVGAGI (reference sequence). V lost 5 bases, J lost 5 bases, and 3 bases stayed unmatched. The DNA for the CDR3 is TGTGCCAGCAGTCTACAGGGGGCTTATGGCTACACCTTC. Residues: CASSLQGAYGYTF.

V usage is TRBV29-1 and J usage is TRBJ1-5; the D gene is possibly TRBD1 (6 bases). Germline CDR1 is SQVTM and CDR2 is ANQGSEA. The V end lost 5 bases, the J end lost 6 bases, and 14 bases lay between the germline ends. The CDR3 sequence is 13 residues long. This chain's CDR3 is CSVQQGGRQPQHF. The CDR3 DNA is TGCAGCGTTCAACAAGGGGGACGTCAGCCCCAGCATTTT.

CDR3 sequence: CASRRDRPNTNQPQHF. The CDR3 nucleotides are TGTGCCAGCAGACGGGACAGGCCTAACACTAATCAGCCCCAGCATTTT. The rearrangement links TRBV6-2 or TRBV6-3 to TRBJ1-5; TRBD1 matches at 8 bases. The CDR3 is 16 residues long. V lost 6 bases and J lost 4; bases outside the gene matches: 11. From germline, CDR1 is MNHEY and CDR2 SVGEGT.

The V gene is TRBV18, the J gene TRBJ1-5; no clear D gene. The germline V gene has CDR1 KGHSH and CDR2 LQKENI. The CDR3 covers 15 residues. Trimming removed 6 bases from V and 6 bases from J, with 18 bases in between. The CDR3 loop is CASSPEDLFGQPQHF. For the CDR3, the DNA is TGTGCCAGCTCCCCCGAAGACCTCTTTGGTCAGCCCCAGCATTTT.